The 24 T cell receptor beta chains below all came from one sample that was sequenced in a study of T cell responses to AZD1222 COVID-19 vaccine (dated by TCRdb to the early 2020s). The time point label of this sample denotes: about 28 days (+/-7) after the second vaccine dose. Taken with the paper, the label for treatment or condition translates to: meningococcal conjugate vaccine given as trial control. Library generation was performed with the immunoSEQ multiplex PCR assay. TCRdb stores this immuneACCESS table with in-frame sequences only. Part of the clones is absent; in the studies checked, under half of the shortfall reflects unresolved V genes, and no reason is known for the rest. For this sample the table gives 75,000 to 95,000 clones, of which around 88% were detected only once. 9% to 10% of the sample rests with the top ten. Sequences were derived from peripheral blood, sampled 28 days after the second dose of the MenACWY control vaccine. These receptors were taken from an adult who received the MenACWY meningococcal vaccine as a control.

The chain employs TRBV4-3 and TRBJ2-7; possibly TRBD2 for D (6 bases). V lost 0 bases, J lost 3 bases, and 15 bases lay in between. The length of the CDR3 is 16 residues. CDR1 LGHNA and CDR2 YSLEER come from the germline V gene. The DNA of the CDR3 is TGCGCCAGCAGCCAAGATGTAGGAGGGGCAGGCTACGAGCAGTACTTC. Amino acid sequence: CASSQDVGGAGYEQYF.

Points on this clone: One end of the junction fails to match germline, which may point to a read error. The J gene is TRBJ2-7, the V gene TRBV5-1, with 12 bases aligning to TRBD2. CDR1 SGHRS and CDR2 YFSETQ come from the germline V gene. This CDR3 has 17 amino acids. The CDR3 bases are TGCGCCAGCAGCGGACCCCGGACTAGCGGGGACTCCTACAAGCAGTACTTC. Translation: CASSGPRTSGDSYKQYF.

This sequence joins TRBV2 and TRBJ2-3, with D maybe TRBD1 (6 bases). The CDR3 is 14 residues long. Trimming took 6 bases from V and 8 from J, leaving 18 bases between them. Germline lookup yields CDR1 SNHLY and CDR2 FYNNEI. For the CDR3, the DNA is TGTGCCAGCAGGAGGGACGGCCTAGGGGGTACGCAGTATTTT. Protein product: CASRRDGLGGTQYF. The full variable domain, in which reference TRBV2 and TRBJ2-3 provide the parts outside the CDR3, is EPEVTQTPSHQVTQMGQEVILRCVPISNHLYFYWYRQILGQKVEFLVSFYNNEISEKSEIFDDQFSVERPDGSNFTLKIRSTKLEDSAMYFCASRRDGLGGTQYFGPGTRLTVL.

The CDR3 sequence is CASSYSEGNYGYTF. CDR3 DNA: TGTGCCAGCAGTTACTCGGAGGGGAACTATGGCTACACCTTC. The chain links TRBV6-5 to TRBJ1-2; the D gene is possibly TRBD1 (5 bases). The CDR3 is 14 residues long. CDR1 is MNHEY, CDR2 SVGAGI, per germline. Trimming shortened V by 0 bases and J by 2 bases, and 7 bases separated the two germline ends.

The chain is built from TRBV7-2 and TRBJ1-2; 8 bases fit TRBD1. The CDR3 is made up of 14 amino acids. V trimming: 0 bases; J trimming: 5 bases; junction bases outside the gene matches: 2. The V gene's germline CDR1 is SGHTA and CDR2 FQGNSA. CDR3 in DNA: TGTGCCAGCAGCTTAGCGAGGACAGGGTATGGCTACACCTTC. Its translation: CASSLARTGYGYTF.

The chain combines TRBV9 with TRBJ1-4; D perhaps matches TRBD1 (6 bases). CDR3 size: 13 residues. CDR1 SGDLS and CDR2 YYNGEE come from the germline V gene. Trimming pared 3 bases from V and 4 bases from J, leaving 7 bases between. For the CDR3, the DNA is TGTGCCAGCAGCGGGACAGATAATGAAAAACTGTTTTTT. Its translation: CASSGTDNEKLFF.

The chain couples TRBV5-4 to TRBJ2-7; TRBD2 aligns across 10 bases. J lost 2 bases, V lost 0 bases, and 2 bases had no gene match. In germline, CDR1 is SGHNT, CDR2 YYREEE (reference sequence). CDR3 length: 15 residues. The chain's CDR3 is CASSLGTSGTYEQYF. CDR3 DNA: TGTGCCAGCAGCTTGGGGACTAGCGGCACCTACGAGCAGTACTTC.

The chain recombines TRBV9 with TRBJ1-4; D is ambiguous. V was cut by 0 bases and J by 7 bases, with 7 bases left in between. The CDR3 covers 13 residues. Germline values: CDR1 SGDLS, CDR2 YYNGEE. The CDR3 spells CASSVAPGEKLFF. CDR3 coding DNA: TGTGCCAGCAGCGTAGCGCCTGGTGAAAAACTGTTTTTT.

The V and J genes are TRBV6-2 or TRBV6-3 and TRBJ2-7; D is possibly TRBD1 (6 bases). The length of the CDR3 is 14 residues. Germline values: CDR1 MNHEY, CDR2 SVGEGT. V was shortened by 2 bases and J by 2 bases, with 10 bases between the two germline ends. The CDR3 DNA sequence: TGTGCCAGCAGTTACGACAGGCGCACCTACGAGCAGTACTTC. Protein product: CASSYDRRTYEQYF.

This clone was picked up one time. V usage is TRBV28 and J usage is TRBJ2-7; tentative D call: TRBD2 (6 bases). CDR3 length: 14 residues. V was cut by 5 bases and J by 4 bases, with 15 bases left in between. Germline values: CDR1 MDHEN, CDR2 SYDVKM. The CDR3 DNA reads TGTGCCAGCAGTCCCTGGGGGGATACGTACGAGCAGTACTTC. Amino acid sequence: CASSPWGDTYEQYF.

CDR3 nucleotide sequence: TGCGCCAGCAGCTCCACTACAGGATTCTCCTACGAGCAGTACTTC. Translating gives CASSSTTGFSYEQYF. The V call is TRBV5-1, the J call TRBJ2-7, with a possible D match to TRBD1 (5 bases). V was clipped by 3 bases and J by 0 bases, with 13 bases between them. This CDR3 is built from 15 residues. Germline lookup yields CDR1 SGHRS and CDR2 YFSETQ.

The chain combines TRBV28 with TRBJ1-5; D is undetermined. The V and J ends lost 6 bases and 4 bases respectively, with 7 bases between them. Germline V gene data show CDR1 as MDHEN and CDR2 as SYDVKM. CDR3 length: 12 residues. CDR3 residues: CASRSGNQPQHF. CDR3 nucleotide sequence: TGTGCCAGCAGATCGGGAAATCAGCCCCAGCATTTT.

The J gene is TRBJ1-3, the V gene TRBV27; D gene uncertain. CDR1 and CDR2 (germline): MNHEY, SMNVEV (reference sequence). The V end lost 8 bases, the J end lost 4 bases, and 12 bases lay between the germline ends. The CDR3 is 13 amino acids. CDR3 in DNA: TGTGCCAGCCGAAGACTTTCGGGAAACACCATATATTTT. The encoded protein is CASRRLSGNTIYF.

CDR3 loop: CASSLGQGAGQPQHF. The CDR3 nucleotides read TGTGCCAGCAGTCTGGGACAGGGGGCCGGACAGCCCCAGCATTTT. The chain links TRBV2 to TRBJ1-5; 12 bases match TRBD1. The V segment lost 5 bases and the J segment 7 bases; nucleotides outside the gene matches: 6. The CDR3 has 15 residues. The germline V gene encodes CDR1 SNHLY and CDR2 FYNNEI.

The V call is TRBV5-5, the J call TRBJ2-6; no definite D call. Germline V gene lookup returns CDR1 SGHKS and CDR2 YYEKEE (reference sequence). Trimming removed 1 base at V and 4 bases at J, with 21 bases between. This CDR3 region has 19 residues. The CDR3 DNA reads TGTGCCAGCAGCTTGTTAGATGGACGGGCTTTCGGGGGGGCCAACGTCCTGACTTTC. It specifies CASSLLDGRAFGGANVLTF. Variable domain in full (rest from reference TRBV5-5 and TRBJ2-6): DAGVTQSPTHLIKTRGQQVTLRCSPISGHKSVSWYQQVLGQGPQFIFQYYEKEERGRGNFPDRFSARQFPNYSSELNVNALLLGDSALYLCASSLLDGRAFGGANVLTFGAGSRLTVL.

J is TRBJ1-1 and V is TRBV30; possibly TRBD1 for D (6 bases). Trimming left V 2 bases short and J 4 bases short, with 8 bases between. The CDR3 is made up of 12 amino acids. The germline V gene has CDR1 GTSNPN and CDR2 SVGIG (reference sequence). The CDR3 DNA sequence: TGTGCCTGGAGTACAGGGCCCACTGAAGCTTTCTTT. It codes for CAWSTGPTEAFF.

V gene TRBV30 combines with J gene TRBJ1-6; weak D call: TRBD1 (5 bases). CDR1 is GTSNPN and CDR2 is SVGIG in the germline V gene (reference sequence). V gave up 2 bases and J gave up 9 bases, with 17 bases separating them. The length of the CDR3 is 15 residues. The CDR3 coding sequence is TGTGCCTGGAGTCCCCCGGCCGTGGGGCTTTCACCCCTCCACTTT. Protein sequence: CAWSPPAVGLSPLHF. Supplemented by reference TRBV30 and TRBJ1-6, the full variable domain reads SQTIHQWPATLVQPVGSPLSLECTVEGTSNPNLYWYRQAAGRGLQLLFYSVGIGQISSEVPQNLSASRPQDRQFILSSKKLLLSDSGFYLCAWSPPAVGLSPLHFGNGTRLTVT.

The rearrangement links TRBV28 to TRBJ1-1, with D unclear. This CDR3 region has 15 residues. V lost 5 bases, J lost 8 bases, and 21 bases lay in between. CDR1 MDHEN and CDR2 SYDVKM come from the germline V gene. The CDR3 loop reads CASSIFSGIEREAFF. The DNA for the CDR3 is TGTGCCAGCAGTATTTTTTCCGGGATAGAGCGGGAAGCTTTCTTT.

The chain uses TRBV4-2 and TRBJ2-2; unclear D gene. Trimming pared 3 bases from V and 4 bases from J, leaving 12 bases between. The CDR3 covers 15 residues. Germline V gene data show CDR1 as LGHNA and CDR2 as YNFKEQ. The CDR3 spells CASSQGVGGTGELFF. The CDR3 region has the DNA TGTGCCAGCAGCCAGGGTGTAGGTGGCACCGGGGAGCTGTTTTTT.

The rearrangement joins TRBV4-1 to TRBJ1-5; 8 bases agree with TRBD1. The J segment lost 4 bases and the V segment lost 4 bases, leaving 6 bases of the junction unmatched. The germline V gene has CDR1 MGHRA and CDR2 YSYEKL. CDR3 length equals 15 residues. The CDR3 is CASSPGTGGNQPQHF. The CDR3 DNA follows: TGCGCCAGCAGCCCAGGGACAGGAGGAAATCAGCCCCAGCATTTT.

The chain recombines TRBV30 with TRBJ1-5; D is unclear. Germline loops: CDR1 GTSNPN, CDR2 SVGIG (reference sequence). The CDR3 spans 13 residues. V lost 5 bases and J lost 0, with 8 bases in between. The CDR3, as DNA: TGTGCCTGGCGGGGAGGTAGCAATCAGCCCCAGCATTTT. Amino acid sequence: CAWRGGSNQPQHF. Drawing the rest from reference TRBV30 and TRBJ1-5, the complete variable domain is SQTIHQWPATLVQPVGSPLSLECTVEGTSNPNLYWYRQAAGRGLQLLFYSVGIGQISSEVPQNLSASRPQDRQFILSSKKLLLSDSGFYLCAWRGGSNQPQHFGDGTRLSIL.

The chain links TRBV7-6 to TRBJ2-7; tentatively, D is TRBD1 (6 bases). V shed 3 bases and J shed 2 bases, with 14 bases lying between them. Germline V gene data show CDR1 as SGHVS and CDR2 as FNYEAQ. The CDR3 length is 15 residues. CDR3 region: CASSLSQGPPYEQYF. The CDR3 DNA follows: TGTGCCAGCAGCTTGTCGCAGGGGCCCCCCTACGAGCAGTACTTC. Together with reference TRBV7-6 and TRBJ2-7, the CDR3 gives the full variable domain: GAGVSQSPRYKVTKRGQDVALRCDPISGHVSLYWYRQALGQGPEFLTYFNYEAQQDKSGLPNDRFSAERPEGSISTLTIQRTEQRDSAMYRCASSLSQGPPYEQYFGPGTRLTVT.

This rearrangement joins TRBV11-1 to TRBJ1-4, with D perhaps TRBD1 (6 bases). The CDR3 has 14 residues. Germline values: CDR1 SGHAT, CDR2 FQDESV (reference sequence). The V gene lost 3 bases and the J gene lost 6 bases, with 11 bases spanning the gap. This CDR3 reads CASSFRTVDEKLFF. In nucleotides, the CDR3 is TGTGCCAGCAGCTTCAGGACAGTTGATGAAAAACTGTTTTTT.

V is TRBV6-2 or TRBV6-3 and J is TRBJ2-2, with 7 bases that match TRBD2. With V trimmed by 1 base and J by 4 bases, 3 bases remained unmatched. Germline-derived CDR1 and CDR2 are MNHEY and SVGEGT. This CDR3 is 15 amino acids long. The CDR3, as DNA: TGTGCCAGCAGTTACTGGGACTACCCCACCGGGGAGCTGTTTTTT. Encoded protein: CASSYWDYPTGELFF.